These T cell receptor beta chains were read from a single sample in a study of identical twins. MiXCR, applied by TCRdb to the 5' RACE reads, yields one record per CDR3 protein. The repertoire consists of about 720,000 distinct CDR3 sequences, with over 8.5% occurring once and the leading ten covering around 0.95%. These data were also filed under a second study, of yellow fever vaccine responses in identical twins.

The specimen sequenced was PBMCs. All receptors derive from a woman aged 18-29 years in good health. The CDR3 runs from the conserved cysteine through the conserved F or W. A D gene is named only where the DNA matches it firmly. Rows give clone size only sometimes, using once, few, many, or a class for an expanded clone.

>TRBD1|few|TRBV6-1|TRBJ2-1
TGTGCCAGCAGACCGGGACAGTTATACAATGAGCAGTTCTTC
CASRPGQLYNEQFF
>TRBD2|few|TRBV7-2|TRBJ2-2
TGTGCCAGCAGCATGACTAGCGGGGGGTCGGCCGGGGAGCTGTTTTTT
CASSMTSGGSAGELFF
>TRBD1|few|TRBV11-2|TRBJ2-7
TGTGCCAGCAGCCCAGGACAGGGGACCGACGAGCAGTACTTC
CASSPGQGTDEQYF
>TRBD1|few|TRBV6-1|TRBJ2-3
TGTGCCAGCAGTGCCCCAGGGGGCCATACGCAGTATTTT
CASSAPGGHTQYF
>TRBD2|few|TRBV5-4|TRBJ2-1
TGTGCCAGCAGCTTGGAGGGACTAGCTCGTTTTGAGCAGTTCTTC
CASSLEGLARFEQFF
>.|.|TRBV19|TRBJ1-2
TGTGCCAGTAACCTCGACCGTAACTATGGCTACACCTTC
CASNLDRNYGYTF
>.|.|TRBV18|TRBJ2-4
TGTGCCAGCTCGCTAGGAGGGGGGTCCAAAAACATTCAGTACTTC
CASSLGGGSKNIQYF
>.|few|TRBV6-2/TRBV6-3|TRBJ2-3
TGTGCCAGCAGCTTCGACCCAAACGAACGGGGGTACACAGATACGCAGTATTTT
CASSFDPNERGYTDTQYF
>TRBD1|few|TRBV12-3/TRBV12-4|TRBJ1-2
TGTGCCAGCAGTCTTCAGACAGGGACGAGCTACACCTTC
CASSLQTGTSYTF
>TRBD1|few|TRBV5-1|TRBJ2-5
TGCGCCAGCAGCCCACGGGCAGGGGGCAGTACCTGGGGGGAGACCCAGTACTTC
CASSPRAGGSTWGETQYF
>.|few|TRBV29-1|TRBJ2-3
TGCAGCGCTGGGGCCCGACTAAGCACAGATACGCAGTATTTT
CSAGARLSTDTQYF
>TRBD2|many|TRBV7-8|TRBJ2-1
TGTGCCAGCAGCACAAGCGGGGGGCACTACAATGAGCAGTTCTTC
CASSTSGGHYNEQFF
>.|many|TRBV29-1|TRBJ2-3
TGCAGCGTTGAATTCGGGCAGGGAGCGCAGTATTTT
CSVEFGQGAQYF
>.|few|TRBV2|TRBJ2-5
TGTGCCAGCAAGGGACGGCTGTCGACCCAGTACTTC
CASKGRLSTQYF
>.|many|TRBV28|TRBJ1-1
TGTGCCAGCAGTTTGGGGGGTCTTATGGACACTGAAGCTTTCTTT
CASSLGGLMDTEAFF
>.|.|TRBV6-2/TRBV6-3|TRBJ2-1
TGTGCCAGCAGTTACTCGATCGAGCGGGACAAGAATGAGCAGTTCTTC
CASSYSIERDKNEQFF
>.|many|TRBV7-2|TRBJ2-1
TGTGCCAGCAGCTTAGGCCGACTTGGGCAGTTCTTC
CASSLGRLGQFF
>.|few|TRBV4-3|TRBJ2-5
TGCGCCAGCAGCCAAGATCATGGGGGTGGGGAGACCCAGTACTTC
CASSQDHGGGETQYF
>.|few|TRBV7-2|TRBJ2-7
TGTGCCAGCAGCCGGAGGGAGGCATCCTACGAGCAGTACTTC
CASSRREASYEQYF
>.|many|TRBV29-1|TRBJ2-5
TGCAGCGTTGAAGTCAGCCAAGAGACCCAGTACTTC
CSVEVSQETQYF
>.|few|TRBV11-2|TRBJ2-3
TGTGCCAGCAGCTATGGGACGGGGCCCCTGACAGATACGCAGTATTTT
CASSYGTGPLTDTQYF
>TRBD1|.|TRBV4-1|TRBJ2-3
TGCGCCAGCAGCCGATCGTCGGACAGGGGGCTTACAGATACGCAGTATTTT
CASSRSSDRGLTDTQYF
>.|few|TRBV28|TRBJ2-5
TGTGCCAGCAGTTTCGCCGGGGGCCCGAGGGAGACCCAGTACTTC
CASSFAGGPRETQYF
>.|many|TRBV15|TRBJ1-2
TGTGCCACCAGCAGAGTCGGAGGAGGAGTTAACTATGGCTACACCTTC
CATSRVGGGVNYGYTF
>TRBD1|.|TRBV5-1|TRBJ2-1
TGCGCCAGCAGGACAGGGCGGGACAATGAGCAGTTCTTC
CASRTGRDNEQFF
>.|.|TRBV2|TRBJ2-3
TGTGCCAGCAGTGAAGTCGGGGGCACAGATACGCAGTATTTT
CASSEVGGTDTQYF
>.|few|TRBV10-3|TRBJ2-1
TGTGCCATCACCGACGTATTGAGCGTCAATGAGCAGTTCTTC
CAITDVLSVNEQFF
>.|.|TRBV7-2|TRBJ2-7
TGTGCCAGCAGCTTAGCGCACCAGACAGTAATCTACGAGCAGTACTTC
CASSLAHQTVIYEQYF
>.|many|TRBV7-9|TRBJ2-5
TGTGCCAGCAGCTTAGCGCTGACAGCGGAGACCCAGTACTTC
CASSLALTAETQYF
>.|few|TRBV6-2/TRBV6-3|TRBJ1-1
TGTGCCAGCAGAAACGGTTTGAACACTGAAGCTTTCTTT
CASRNGLNTEAFF
>.|.|TRBV20-1|TRBJ1-2
TGCAGTGCTTGGCTCGACCGACGGAGACTCTATGGCTACACCTTC
CSAWLDRRRLYGYTF
>.|.|TRBV28|TRBJ2-6
TGTGCCAGCCGGCTTGGGGCCAACGTCCTGACTTTC
CASRLGANVLTF
>TRBD1|many|TRBV29-1|TRBJ2-7
TGCAGCGTACTACAGGGGGCCTACGAGCAGTACTTC
CSVLQGAYEQYF
>TRBD1|few|TRBV6-1|TRBJ2-7
TGTGCCAGCAGTGGCAGGGACAGGGGATGGGGTCAGTACTTC
CASSGRDRGWGQYF
>TRBD2|many|TRBV20-1|TRBJ2-4
TGCAGTGCTAGGGAACTAGCGGGATTGTACATTCAGTACTTC
CSARELAGLYIQYF
>.|.|TRBV7-3|TRBJ2-5
TGTGCCAGCGGAGGCGGGGTGCGGGAGACCCAGTACTTC
CASGGGVRETQYF
>.|.|TRBV5-1|TRBJ2-7
TGCGCCAGCAGCTTGGAAGGCAGCTCCTCCTACGAGCAGTACTTC
CASSLEGSSSYEQYF
>TRBD1|.|TRBV12-3/TRBV12-4|TRBJ1-6
TGTGCCAGCAGGTTGGGGACAGCCGCGGGATCACCCCTCCACTTT
CASRLGTAAGSPLHF
>TRBD1|few|TRBV6-1|TRBJ2-7
TGTGCCAGCAGTAGAGGTTCCGGGACAGGGGCCTACGAGCAGTACTTC
CASSRGSGTGAYEQYF
>.|few|TRBV12-3/TRBV12-4|TRBJ2-1
TGTGCCAGTTCCTTAGCCAGCGTGCAGGGGCGCTTGTTCTTC
CASSLASVQGRLFF
>TRBD1|many|TRBV24-1|TRBJ1-3
TGTGCCACCAGTGATGGGGACAGAGGAAACACCATATATTTT
CATSDGDRGNTIYF